Given below is one TCR beta chain in context. This record comes from a study of blood T cell repertoires in COVID-19. CDR1 is MNHEY and CDR2 is SMNVEV in the germline V gene (reference sequence). CDR3 length: 15 residues. Trimming removed 6 bases from V and 2 bases from J, with 16 bases in between. Assay used: immunoSEQ multiplex PCR; TCRdb lists only in-frame clones, some missing. The table has roughly 200,000 clones, around nine tenths seen once; the top ten hold about 3%. Sequenced material: peripheral blood. The rearrangement links TRBV27 to TRBJ1-2, with a possible D match to TRBD1 (6 bases). This sequence was found in a man between 60 and 70 years old with acute or convalescent COVID-19. The CDR3 DNA reads as TGTGCCAGCAGCCTAGACCCAGGGGCAAACTATGGCTACACCTTC. Protein sequence: CASSLDPGANYGYTF.